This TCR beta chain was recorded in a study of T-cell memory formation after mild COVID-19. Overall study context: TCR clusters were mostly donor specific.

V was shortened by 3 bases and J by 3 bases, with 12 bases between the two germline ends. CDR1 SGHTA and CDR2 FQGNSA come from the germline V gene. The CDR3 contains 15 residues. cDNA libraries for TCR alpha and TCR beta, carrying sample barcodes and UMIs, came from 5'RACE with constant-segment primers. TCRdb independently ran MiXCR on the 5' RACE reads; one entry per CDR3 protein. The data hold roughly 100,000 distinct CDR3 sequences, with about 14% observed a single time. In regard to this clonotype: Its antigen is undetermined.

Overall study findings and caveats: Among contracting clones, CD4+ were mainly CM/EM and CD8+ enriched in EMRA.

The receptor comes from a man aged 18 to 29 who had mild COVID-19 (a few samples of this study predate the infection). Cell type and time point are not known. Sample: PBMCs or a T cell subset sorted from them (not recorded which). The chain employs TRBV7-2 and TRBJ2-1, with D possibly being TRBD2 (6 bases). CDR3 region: CASSLGRGIYNEQFF. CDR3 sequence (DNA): TGTGCCAGCAGCTTGGGGCGGGGCATCTACAATGAGCAGTTCTTC.